Sequencing of this TCR beta chain was carried out in a study of CD8+CD57+ T cells in acquired aplastic anemia. Genomic DNA served as template for TCR beta VDJ and CDR3 profiling. TCRdb ran MiXCR on the reads and lists one entry per CDR3 protein. The sample lists 250,000 to 300,000 distinct CDR3 sequences; roughly 50% were seen once. In this sample, this clonotype turned up many times. CDR1 DFQATT and CDR2 SNEGSKA come from the germline V gene (reference sequence). Trimming stripped 4 bases from V and 4 bases from J, with 20 bases between. This CDR3 is built from 16 residues. The sequence derives from a human donor with severe aplastic anemia or a healthy control (not recorded which). The sample comprised sorted CD4+, CD8+, or CD8+CD57+ T cells (not recorded which) from PBMCs. J is TRBJ2-4 and V is TRBV20-1, with D tentatively TRBD2 (5 bases). CDR3 protein: CSAIEHLGRGKNIQYF. In DNA, the CDR3 is TGCAGTGCTATTGAGCACCTTGGGCGCGGGAAAAACATTCAGTACTTC.